This TCR beta chain was obtained from a study of blood T cell repertoires in COVID-19. Measured with immunoSEQ multiplex PCR; TCRdb has only the in-frame clones, and not every one. This table has around 120,000 clones, 70% to 90% appearing once. The CDR3 has 15 amino acids. Germline V lookup: CDR1 LNHDA, CDR2 SQIVND (reference sequence). V lost 4 bases, J lost 5 bases, and 17 bases lay in between. This receptor was obtained from a woman between 45 and 65 years old with active or convalescent COVID-19. The chain links TRBV19 to TRBJ2-5; possibly TRBD2 for D (6 bases). The sequenced material came from peripheral blood. The CDR3 DNA reads TGTGCCAGTAGTACCGAGGCACTAGGGAGGGAGACCCAGTACTTC. This gives the protein CASSTEALGRETQYF.